This TCR beta chain was retrieved from a study of blood T cell repertoires in COVID-19. Looking at the study overall: In each case, the material was cDNA or gDNA derived from T cells, B-cell-depleted T cells, or PBMCs.

After removal of 4 bases from V and 6 bases from J, the junction contained 13 bases not matched to a gene. The CDR3 has 16 residues. The germline gives CDR1 MNHNY, CDR2 SVGAGI (reference sequence). Authors' methods: It was from reference gene primer amplification that nucleated cell counts were estimated. The method was immunoSEQ multiplex PCR; TCRdb's version includes in-frame clones alone and lacks a portion of them. V, J and clone size were drawn from that table, and D and trimming were deduced from the DNA. The sample has about 230,000 clones, more than 75% seen once. Specimen: peripheral blood. The receptor comes from a middle-aged man with acute or convalescent COVID-19. J is TRBJ1-1 and V is TRBV6-6, with TRBD1 matching over 8 bases. The CDR3 region has the DNA TGTGCCAGCAGTTCAACCCCCAGGACAGGGTTACCTGAAGCTTTCTTT. Translation: CASSSTPRTGLPEAFF.